These 17 T cell receptor beta chains share one sample of origin, sequenced in a study of T-cell reconstitution after alpha-beta-depleted transplantation in children. As it was prepared, the TCRbeta library received unique molecular identifiers. Via MiXCR, TCRdb re-called the PCR reads, giving one row per CDR3 protein. There are around 200,000 distinct CDR3 sequences in the sample; 7% to 9% occur only once, and 35% to 45% lies in the top ten. Specimen: PBMCs, mostly from graft donor cells, collected 360 days after TCRalphabeta/CD19-depleted stem cell transplant. These receptors originate from a male patient aged 2 to 9 who had a stem cell transplant for acute myeloid leukemia, so the T cells may come from the graft donor.

This chain links TRBV18 with TRBJ2-1; TRBD2 agrees at 9 bases. The CDR3 length is 15 residues. CDR1 and CDR2 from the germline V gene are KGHSH and LQKENI. Germline trimming cut 3 bases from V and 4 bases from J; bases unmatched to any gene: 4. This CDR3 is CASSPREGRYNEQFF. The CDR3 coding sequence is TGTGCCAGCTCACCGCGGGAGGGGAGGTACAATGAGCAGTTCTTC.

This clonotype came up a few times. The rearrangement links TRBV5-1 to TRBJ1-2, with TRBD1 identical over 8 bases. Germline CDR1 SGHRS, CDR2 YFSETQ. This CDR3 is built from 14 residues. V shed 3 bases, J shed 6 bases, and the junction held 7 bases outside the gene matches. The CDR3 sequence: CASSSGQGNNGYTF. In DNA, the CDR3 is TGCGCCAGCAGCTCCGGACAGGGTAATAATGGCTACACCTTC.

V gene TRBV12-5 combines with J gene TRBJ2-7, with D perhaps matching TRBD2 (6 bases). Trimming left V 2 bases short and J 6 bases short, with 17 bases between. This CDR3 is 15 amino acids long. CDR1 and CDR2 from the germline V gene are LGHNT and FRNRAP. The CDR3 DNA is TGTGCTAGTGGTTTGAATCGCGCGGGGCGGGCCGAGCAGTACTTC. This gives the protein CASGLNRAGRAEQYF.

This clonotype was seen more than once but under ten times. V usage is TRBV15 and J usage is TRBJ1-2; D not resolved. This CDR3 is built from 14 residues. CDR1 and CDR2 (germline): LNHNV, YYDKDF (reference sequence). With 0 bases removed from V and 8 bases from J, the gap between germline ends came to 13 bases. CDR3 in DNA: TGTGCCACCAGCAGAGATATCAGTTCTTCCGGCTACACCTTC. Protein: CATSRDISSSGYTF.

With regard to this clonotype: This likely comes from a read error, as the CDR3 has no conserved phenylalanine or tryptophan at its end. J is TRBJ1-1 and V is TRBV7-6; weak D call: TRBD1 (5 bases). Germline loops: CDR1 SGHVS, CDR2 FNYEAQ. The CDR3 runs 14 residues. V dropped 2 bases and J dropped 8 bases, with 15 bases sitting between them. The CDR3: CASSLNGHGVEAFV. Written as DNA, the CDR3 is TGTGCCAGCAGCTTAAATGGACACGGCGTAGAAGCTTTCGTT.

This clonotype showed up many times. The chain links TRBV20-1 to TRBJ2-1; D ambiguous. This CDR3 contains 12 residues. Trimming took 5 bases from V and 10 from J, leaving 15 bases between them. The germline V gene has CDR1 DFQATT and CDR2 SNEGSKA (reference sequence). CDR3 sequence (DNA): TGCAGTGCTGGAAGGACGAGTCGGGAGCAGTTCTTC. Encoded protein: CSAGRTSREQFF.

The gene calls are TRBV10-3 and TRBJ2-7; TRBD1 might be the D (6 bases). The germline CDR1 and CDR2 sequences are ENHRY and SYGVKD. V lost 4 bases and J 3 bases, leaving 13 bases between the germline ends. The CDR3 loop spans 14 amino acids. In DNA, the CDR3 is TGTGCCATCAGTGCTCAACAGGGCCTCTACGAGCAGTACGTC. Translating gives CAISAQQGLYEQYV.

This clonotype turned up a few times. This rearrangement joins TRBV7-8 to TRBJ1-5, with D tentatively TRBD1 (6 bases). The CDR3 loop spans 14 amino acids. Germline V gene sequence: CDR1 SGHVS, CDR2 FQNEAQ. Between the trimmed V and J ends, which lost 9 bases and 0 bases, there was a span of 12 bases. CDR3 in DNA: TGTGCCAGTAAGGGACACCCTAGCAATCAGCCCCAGCATTTT. Its translation: CASKGHPSNQPQHF.

This clonotype was seen only a few times. The chain couples TRBV12-3 or TRBV12-4 to TRBJ2-1, with 9 positions matching TRBD2. The CDR3 runs 17 residues. Unmatched junction bases numbered 8, after V lost 3 bases and J lost 2 bases. This chain's CDR3 is CASSFPLAGAAYNEQFF. CDR3 in DNA: TGTGCCAGCAGTTTCCCCTTAGCGGGAGCTGCCTACAATGAGCAGTTCTTC.

This chain joins TRBV20-1 and TRBJ1-4, with 7 nucleotides matching TRBD1. V lost 1 base and J lost 0; bases outside the gene matches: 17. CDR3 length: 20 amino acids. The germline V gene has CDR1 DFQATT and CDR2 SNEGSKA (reference sequence). The CDR3 here is CSARGGGRGFYETTNEKLFF. The CDR3 nucleotides are TGCAGTGCTAGAGGGGGCGGCAGGGGGTTTTACGAGACAACTAATGAAAAACTGTTTTTT.

The gene calls are TRBV5-6 and TRBJ2-1; 10 nucleotides line up with TRBD2. The CDR3 is made up of 17 amino acids. V was clipped by 2 bases and J by 9 bases; unmatched bases: 14. In germline, CDR1 is SGHDT, CDR2 YYEEEE. The CDR3 is CASSFLAIPSGSSEQFF. DNA for the CDR3: TGTGCCAGCAGCTTTTTAGCCATCCCTAGCGGGAGTAGTGAGCAGTTCTTC.

The gene calls are TRBV20-1 and TRBJ1-1; D remains ambiguous. Per the germline V gene, CDR1 is DFQATT and CDR2 is SNEGSKA (reference sequence). Trimming removed 5 bases from V and 3 bases from J, with 13 bases in between. The CDR3 extends over 13 amino acids. CDR3 region: CSAPSATYTEAFF. The CDR3 nucleotides are TGCAGTGCTCCCTCGGCGACTTACACTGAAGCTTTCTTT.

This clonotype was picked up a small number of times. The rearrangement uses TRBV20-1 and TRBJ2-3; the D is unclear. This CDR3 has 13 residues. From germline, CDR1 is DFQATT and CDR2 SNEGSKA (reference sequence). Deletions cut 2 bases from V and 1 base from J, with 7 bases between. In DNA, the CDR3 is TGCAGTGCTAGAAGGGTGGGCACAGATACGCAGTATTTT. It codes for CSARRVGTDTQYF.

This clonotype came up many times. The chain carries TRBV2 and TRBJ1-5, with 8 positions matching TRBD1. J gave up 7 bases and V 2 bases, and 7 bases lay outside the gene matches. Germline V gene lookup returns CDR1 SNHLY and CDR2 FYNNEI. CDR3 length equals 15 residues. The CDR3: CASSERTGQGQPQHF. Written as DNA, the CDR3 is TGTGCCAGCAGTGAACGGACAGGGCAGGGGCAGCCCCAGCATTTT.

The gene calls are TRBV6-1 and TRBJ2-5; 7 bases match TRBD2. Germline values: CDR1 MNHNS, CDR2 SASEGT. CDR3 length equals 13 residues. V dropped 5 bases and J dropped 5; count of bases not matched to a gene: 5. The CDR3 here is CASSRLASETQYF. In DNA form, the CDR3 reads TGTGCCAGCAGTCGACTAGCTTCGGAGACCCAGTACTTC.

This clonotype appeared many times. The chain combines TRBV10-3 with TRBJ2-1; possible D gene TRBD2, 6 bases. Germline V gene data show CDR1 as ENHRY and CDR2 as SYGVKD. This CDR3 spans 16 amino acids. The V end was cut by 4 bases, the J end by 6 bases, with 19 bases between. In DNA form, the CDR3 reads TGTGCCATCAGTGGAATGACTGGGAAGGGACTCAATGAGCAGTTCTTC. As protein: CAISGMTGKGLNEQFF.

This clonotype came up many times. This rearrangement joins TRBV5-1 to TRBJ2-3, with D perhaps matching TRBD2 (5 bases). The length of the CDR3 is 15 residues. V shed 0 bases and J shed 1 base, with 9 bases lying between them. The germline gives CDR1 SGHRS, CDR2 YFSETQ. The CDR3 spells CASSLVASGTDTQYF. Here the CDR3 DNA reads TGCGCCAGCAGCTTGGTAGCGAGCGGCACAGATACGCAGTATTTT.